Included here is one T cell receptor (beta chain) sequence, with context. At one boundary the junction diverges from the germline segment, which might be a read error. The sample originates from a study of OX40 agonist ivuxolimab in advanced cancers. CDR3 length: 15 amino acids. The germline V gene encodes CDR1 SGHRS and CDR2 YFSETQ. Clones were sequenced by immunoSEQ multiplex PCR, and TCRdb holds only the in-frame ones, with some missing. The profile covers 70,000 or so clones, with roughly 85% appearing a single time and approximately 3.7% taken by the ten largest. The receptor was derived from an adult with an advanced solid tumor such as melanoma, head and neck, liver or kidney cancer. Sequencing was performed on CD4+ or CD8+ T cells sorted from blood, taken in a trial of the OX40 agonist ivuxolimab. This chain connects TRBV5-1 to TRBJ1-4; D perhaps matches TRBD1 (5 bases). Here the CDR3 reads CASRLVGGTNEKLFF. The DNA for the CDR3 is TGCGCCAGCAGGTTGGTCGGGGGAACTAATGAAAAACTGTTTTTT.